A single sample is the source of the 2 T cell receptor beta chains below, sequenced in a study of blood T cell repertoires in COVID-19. Profiled with immunoSEQ multiplex PCR; TCRdb holds only in-frame clones, not every one. The sample records about 150,000 clones, 75% to 90% being singletons. Specimen: PBMCs or T cells enriched from blood (not recorded which). The source is a woman between 40 and 55 years old who had been exposed to COVID-19.

V usage is TRBV9 and J usage is TRBJ2-1; possibly TRBD2 for D (5 bases). The CDR3 consists of 16 residues. V lost 4 bases and J 2 bases, leaving 16 bases between the germline ends. Germline CDR1 reads SGDLS; CDR2 reads YYNGEE. CDR3 in DNA: TGTGCCAGCAGCCCCGGATGGACTCGAGCCTACAATGAGCAGTTCTTC. It is translated as CASSPGWTRAYNEQFF.

The chain combines TRBV19 with TRBJ1-5; D is uncertain. V was clipped by 2 bases and J by 2 bases, with 4 bases between them. Germline V gene lookup returns CDR1 LNHDA and CDR2 SQIVND (reference sequence). The CDR3 sequence is 13 residues long. DNA of the CDR3: TGTGCCAGTAGTATATCTCGCAATCAGCCCCAGCATTTT. The encoded protein is CASSISRNQPQHF. Drawing the rest from reference TRBV19 and TRBJ1-5, the complete variable domain is DGGITQSPKYLFRKEGQNVTLSCEQNLNHDAMYWYRQDPGQGLRLIYYSQIVNDFQKGDIAEGYSVSREKKESFPLTVTSAQKNPTAFYLCASSISRNQPQHFGDGTRLSIL.